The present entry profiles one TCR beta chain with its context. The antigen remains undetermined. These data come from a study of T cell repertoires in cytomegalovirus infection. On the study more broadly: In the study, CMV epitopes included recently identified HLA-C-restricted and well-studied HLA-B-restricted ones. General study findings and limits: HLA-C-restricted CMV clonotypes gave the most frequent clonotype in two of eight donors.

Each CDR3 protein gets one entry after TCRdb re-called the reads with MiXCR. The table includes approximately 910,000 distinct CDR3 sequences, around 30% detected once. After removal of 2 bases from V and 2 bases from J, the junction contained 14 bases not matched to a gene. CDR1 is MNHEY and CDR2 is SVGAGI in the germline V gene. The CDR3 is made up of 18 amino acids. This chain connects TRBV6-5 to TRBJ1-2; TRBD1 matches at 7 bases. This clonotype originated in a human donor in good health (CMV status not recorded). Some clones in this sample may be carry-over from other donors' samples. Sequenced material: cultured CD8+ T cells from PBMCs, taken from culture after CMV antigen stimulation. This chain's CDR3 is CASSYQLPGQGGNYGYTF. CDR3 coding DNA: TGTGCCAGCAGTTACCAACTACCCGGGCAGGGGGGCAACTATGGCTACACCTTC.